A selection of T cell receptor beta chains follows, all from one sample in a study of T cell changes during pregnancy in multiple sclerosis. Produced via immunoSEQ multiplex PCR; TCRdb's table is partial and in-frame only. The data contain tens of thousands of clones, 90% of them singletons. Specimen: CD8+ T cells from peripheral blood mononuclear cells, collected before pregnancy. The receptors were sampled from a female donor with multiple sclerosis, enrolled in a pregnancy study. CDR3s include the opening cysteine and the closing phenylalanine or tryptophan. A D gene is named only where the DNA matches it firmly. Only part of the rows carry a size: once, few, many, or a class if the clone is expanded.

V	J	size	D	CDR3	DNA
TRBV5-4	TRBJ2-3	-	-	CASSLVTLSTDTQYF	TGTGCCAGCAGCTTGGTGACTCTGAGCACAGATACGCAGTATTTT
TRBV6-4	TRBJ2-3	-	TRBD2	CASSPSGGAGTDTQYF	TGTGCCAGCAGCCCTAGCGGGGGGGCCGGCACAGATACGCAGTATTTT
TRBV4-3	TRBJ2-1	-	TRBD2	CASSQQLAGGDDEQFF	TGCGCCAGCAGCCAACAACTAGCGGGGGGGGACGATGAGCAGTTCTTC
TRBV10-3	TRBJ2-5	-	-	CAIGQGGETQYF	TGTGCCATCGGGCAGGGGGGAGAGACCCAGTACTTC
TRBV6-5	TRBJ1-5	-	TRBD1	CASRRQGLWQPQHF	TGTGCCAGCAGACGACAGGGGTTATGGCAGCCCCAGCATTTT
TRBV4-1	TRBJ1-4	-	TRBD1	CASSQFGTAEDEKLFF	TGCGCCAGCAGCCAATTCGGGACAGCGGAGGATGAAAAACTGTTTTTT
TRBV19	TRBJ1-4	-	-	CASSIREDEKLFF	TGTGCCAGTAGTATAAGGGAGGATGAAAAACTGTTTTTT
TRBV12-5	TRBJ2-2	-	-	CASGLPDVAVTGELFF	TGTGCTAGTGGTTTGCCCGATGTGGCGGTCACCGGGGAGCTGTTTTTT
TRBV7-2	TRBJ2-1	-	TRBD2	CASSLIAGSYNEQFF	TGTGCCAGCAGCTTAATAGCGGGGAGTTACAATGAGCAGTTCTTC
TRBV6-4	TRBJ2-3	once	TRBD2	CASSEGSGGATDTQYF	TGTGCCAGCAGTGAAGGTAGCGGGGGGGCGACAGATACGCAGTATTTT
TRBV6-4	TRBJ2-3	-	TRBD1	CASSDSGQGAVDTQYF	TGTGCCAGCAGTGACTCGGGACAGGGGGCCGTCGATACGCAGTATTTT
TRBV7-9	TRBJ1-3	-	-	CASSLGGTGNTIYF	TGTGCCAGCAGCTTAGGGGGGACAGGAAACACCATATATTTT
TRBV6-6	TRBJ1-5	-	TRBD1	CASREDRVDHQPQHF	TGTGCCAGCCGCGAAGACAGGGTGGACCATCAGCCCCAGCATTTT
TRBV4-1	TRBJ2-2	-	-	CASSPGAAGELFF	TGCGCCAGCAGCCCAGGCGCCGCCGGGGAGCTGTTTTTT
TRBV9	TRBJ2-1	-	-	CASSVVQPGDEQFF	TGTGCCAGCAGCGTAGTTCAGCCAGGCGATGAGCAGTTCTTC
TRBV11-1	TRBJ1-1	-	-	CASRVRTENTEAFF	TGTGCCAGCAGAGTAAGGACAGAGAACACTGAAGCTTTCTTT
TRBV6-6	TRBJ1-5	-	-	CASSYPTEHSNQPQHF	TGTGCCAGCAGTTACCCAACGGAGCATAGCAATCAGCCCCAGCATTTT
TRBV30	TRBJ2-1	-	TRBD2	CAWSTRLAGGPDQFF	TGTGCCTGGAGTACCCGTCTAGCGGGGGGGCCCGATCAGTTCTTC
TRBV29-1	TRBJ1-2	-	-	CSVHKTGSYGYTF	TGCAGCGTCCACAAGACAGGCAGCTATGGCTACACCTTC
TRBV11-2	TRBJ1-2	-	-	CASTGGGPRGYTF	TGTGCCAGCACCGGGGGGGGACCTAGGGGCTACACCTTC
TRBV7-8	TRBJ2-5	once	TRBD1	CASSLVGQGEETQYF	TGTGCCAGCAGCTTAGTGGGACAGGGGGAAGAGACCCAGTACTTC
TRBV7-3	TRBJ2-1	-	-	CASSLTGSSYNEQFF	TGTGCCAGCAGCTTAACAGGGAGCTCCTACAATGAGCAGTTCTTC
TRBV9	TRBJ1-2	-	TRBD1	CASSSPGTGGLYGYTF	TGTGCCAGCAGCTCTCCCGGGACAGGGGGCCTCTATGGCTACACCTTC
TRBV7-9	TRBJ1-1	-	-	CASSFPMNTEAFF	TGTGCCAGCAGCTTCCCCATGAACACTGAAGCTTTCTTT
TRBV4-2	TRBJ2-7	once	TRBD1	CASSLWGQGSDEQYF	TGTGCCAGCAGCCTTTGGGGACAGGGTAGCGACGAGCAGTACTTC
TRBV7-9	TRBJ1-2	-	TRBD1	CASSPQGTVYGYTF	TGTGCCAGCAGCCCCCAGGGGACAGTATATGGCTACACCTTC
TRBV7-8	TRBJ1-1	-	TRBD1	CASSLGRQGEAFF	TGTGCCAGCAGCTTAGGGAGACAGGGGGAAGCTTTCTTT
TRBV4-3	TRBJ2-4	-	TRBD2	CASSPFLAGEGENIQYF	TGCGCCAGCAGCCCATTCCTAGCGGGGGAGGGGGAAAACATTCAGTACTTC
TRBV4-2	TRBJ2-3	-	TRBD2	CASSQEYKSGGPSDTQYF	TGTGCCAGCAGCCAAGAATATAAGTCGGGGGGGCCCTCAGATACGCAGTATTTT
TRBV2	TRBJ2-3	-	-	CASSPGTYTDTQYF	TGTGCCAGCAGTCCCGGGACTTACACAGATACGCAGTATTTT
TRBV15	TRBJ2-5	-	-	CATSTDSVQETQYF	TGTGCCACCAGCACTGACTCAGTTCAAGAGACCCAGTACTTC
TRBV5-1	TRBJ2-7	-	TRBD1	CASSPGQGSAEQYF	TGCGCCAGCAGCCCGGGACAGGGTTCCGCCGAGCAGTACTTC
TRBV5-6	TRBJ1-1	-	-	CASSLAAGVEAFF	TGTGCCAGCAGCTTGGCCGCCGGGGTGGAAGCTTTCTTT
TRBV14	TRBJ2-1	-	TRBD2	CASSPLGTSGVQTYNEQFF	TGTGCCAGCAGCCCTCTCGGGACTAGCGGGGTCCAGACCTACAATGAGCAGTTCTTC
TRBV2	TRBJ2-2	-	TRBD2	CASSEEAGGNTGELFF	TGTGCCAGCAGTGAAGAAGCGGGGGGGAACACCGGGGAGCTGTTTTTT
TRBV13	TRBJ2-5	-	TRBD2	CASSSASGGAQTQYF	TGTGCCAGCAGCTCCGCTAGCGGGGGGGCCCAGACCCAGTACTTC
TRBV5-5	TRBJ1-4	-	-	CASSLDLNEKLFF	TGTGCCAGCAGCTTGGATCTTAATGAAAAACTGTTTTTT
TRBV4-1	TRBJ2-1	-	TRBD1	CASSQPGQGGINEQFF	TGCGCCAGCAGCCAACCCGGACAGGGAGGCATCAATGAGCAGTTCTTC
TRBV9	TRBJ2-7	-	TRBD1	CASSPSGRDRNDEQYF	TGTGCCAGCAGCCCTTCCGGGCGGGACAGGAACGACGAGCAGTACTTC
TRBV5-1	TRBJ1-1	-	TRBD1	CASRQGNTEAFF	TGCGCCAGTCGACAGGGGAACACTGAAGCTTTCTTT
TRBV27	TRBJ2-7	once	-	CASSLSTGRLPYEQYF	TGTGCCAGCAGTTTATCAACCGGCAGGCTTCCCTACGAGCAGTACTTC
TRBV19	TRBJ1-1	-	TRBD1	CASSMTGLNTEAFF	TGTGCCAGTAGTATGACAGGGTTGAACACTGAAGCTTTCTTT